The T cell receptor beta chain described here comes from a study of CD8+ T cells in alopecia areata. Reverse transcription of extracted RNA yielded cDNA, which provided the sequencing template. Only in-frame clones appear in the TCRdb table, and some are missing; sequencing was by immunoSEQ multiplex PCR. The top ten clones hold about 1.3% of a sample with 150,000 to 200,000 clones, about 65% of them seen once. The treatment was: oral pan-JAK inhibitor, 5-10 mg twice daily. V was pared by 2 bases and J by 0 bases, with 7 bases between. Looked up from germline, CDR1 is SNHLY and CDR2 is FYNNEI. This CDR3 comprises 14 residues.

The material sequenced was CD4+ T cells sorted from blood, taken around week 50, from a patient treated with tofacitinib. This sequence was found in a human donor with alopecia areata. V is TRBV2 and J is TRBJ1-1; D is ambiguous. The CDR3 sequence: CASSEQAMNTEAFF. The CDR3 nucleotides are TGTGCCAGCAGTGAACAGGCCATGAACACTGAAGCTTTCTTT.